These T cell receptor beta chains were read from a single sample in a study of T-cell memory formation after mild COVID-19. From the 5' RACE reads, TCRdb called clonotypes with MiXCR, one entry per CDR3 protein. The sample holds hundreds of thousands of distinct CDR3 sequences, roughly 17% seen once. Sequencing used PBMCs or a T cell subset sorted from them (not recorded which). These receptors all stem from an adult woman who had mild COVID-19 (a few samples of this study predate the infection). Cell type and time point are not known. Both conserved end residues are part of each CDR3. Each record gives: CDR3 length, clone size, J gene, V gene, D gene, CDR3 protein, CDR3 DNA. D genes are given only for firm matches. Rows give clone size only sometimes, using once, few, many, or a class for an expanded clone.

>14|NA|TRBJ1-6|TRBV7-9|NA
CASSPGEPNSPLHF
TGTGCCAGCAGTCCAGGGGAGCCAAATTCACCCCTCCACTTT
>19|NA|TRBJ2-1|TRBV25-1|TRBD1
CASSDTPVPPGGAYNEQFF
TGTGCCAGCAGTGATACCCCCGTCCCCCCAGGGGGCGCCTACAATGAGCAGTTCTTC
>16|few|TRBJ1-1|TRBV12-3/TRBV12-4|TRBD1
CASREGTGAKNTEAFF
TGTGCCAGCAGAGAGGGGACAGGCGCAAAGAACACTGAAGCTTTCTTT
>15|NA|TRBJ2-3|TRBV13|NA
CASRVVGQFTDTQYF
TGTGCCAGCAGGGTCGTTGGACAGTTCACAGATACGCAGTATTTT
>15|few|TRBJ2-2|TRBV5-4|TRBD1
CASSSSRDSTGELFF
TGTGCCAGCAGCTCCTCCCGGGACAGCACCGGGGAGCTGTTTTTT
>16|few|TRBJ2-1|TRBV6-5|NA
CASRVTGTSSYNEQFF
TGTGCCAGCAGGGTTACTGGGACGAGCTCCTACAATGAGCAGTTCTTC
>17|NA|TRBJ1-1|TRBV9|TRBD1
CASSDNRDRGSNTEAFF
TGTGCCAGCAGCGATAACCGGGACAGGGGGTCTAACACTGAAGCTTTCTTT
>12|few|TRBJ2-1|TRBV30|NA
CAWSVDYNEQFF
TGTGCCTGGAGTGTTGACTACAATGAGCAGTTCTTC
>17|few|TRBJ2-2|TRBV10-3|NA
CAISERDPVRATGELFF
TGTGCCATCAGTGAACGGGACCCCGTTAGGGCCACCGGGGAGCTGTTTTTT
>17|few|TRBJ2-1|TRBV10-3|TRBD2
CAISDGGTKSSYNEQFF
TGTGCCATCAGTGATGGGGGGACTAAGAGCTCCTACAATGAGCAGTTCTTC
>12|NA|TRBJ1-1|TRBV6-1|NA
CASINDGDRAFF
TGTGCCAGCATTAACGACGGAGATAGAGCTTTCTTT
>16|few|TRBJ2-1|TRBV12-3/TRBV12-4|TRBD2
CASRPGGISGDNEQFF
TGTGCCAGTCGCCCTGGAGGAATTAGCGGGGACAATGAGCAGTTCTTC
>14|few|TRBJ2-7|TRBV20-1|NA
CSAPGQGSSYEQYF
TGCAGTGCCCCGGGGCAGGGTAGCTCCTACGAGCAGTACTTC
>15|few|TRBJ2-5|TRBV6-5|NA
CASSRGRGYQETQYF
TGTGCCAGCAGTCGGGGACGGGGGTACCAAGAGACCCAGTACTTC
>15|once|TRBJ1-3|TRBV12-3/TRBV12-4|NA
CASSHRSLSGNTIYF
TGTGCCAGCAGTCACAGGAGTCTCTCTGGAAACACCATATATTTT
>17|many|TRBJ2-5|TRBV5-1|TRBD2
CASSLGIPGLAQETQYF
TGCGCCAGCAGCTTGGGGATACCGGGACTAGCGCAAGAGACCCAGTACTTC
>16|NA|TRBJ2-1|TRBV24-1|NA
CATSDLDSSSDNEQFF
TGTGCCACCAGTGACTTGGACTCCTCTTCTGACAATGAGCAGTTCTTC
>16|few|TRBJ2-3|TRBV20-1|TRBD2
CSARASSGGRTDTQYF
TGCAGTGCTAGAGCCTCTAGCGGGGGTCGCACAGATACGCAGTATTTT
>16|NA|TRBJ2-1|TRBV5-1|NA
CASSLDGGRSYNEQFF
TGCGCCAGCAGCTTGGATGGGGGGCGAAGTTACAATGAGCAGTTCTTC
>17|few|TRBJ2-1|TRBV10-3|NA
CAISEFSGPLSYNEQFF
TGTGCCATCAGTGAGTTCTCGGGACCGCTCTCCTACAATGAGCAGTTCTTC
>18|few|TRBJ2-6|TRBV4-3|TRBD1
CASSHPGTGVDGANVLTF
TGCGCCAGCAGCCACCCTGGGACAGGCGTAGATGGGGCCAACGTCCTGACTTTC
>15|NA|TRBJ1-1|TRBV12-3/TRBV12-4|NA
CASSLLSGRTAEAFF
TGTGCCAGCAGTTTACTATCCGGGCGCACGGCTGAAGCTTTCTTT
>14|few|TRBJ1-2|TRBV2|NA
CASDWRQDNYGYTF
TGTGCCAGCGATTGGCGGCAGGATAACTATGGCTACACCTTC
>15|few|TRBJ1-2|TRBV24-1|NA
CATSESRGTSYGYTF
TGTGCCACCAGTGAATCCCGCGGGACATCCTATGGCTACACCTTC
>15|few|TRBJ1-1|TRBV7-3|NA
CASSHSGGLNTEAFF
TGTGCCAGCAGCCACAGTGGCGGCCTTAACACTGAAGCTTTCTTT
>14|NA|TRBJ1-1|TRBV5-6|NA
CASSLYYVHTEAFF
TGTGCCAGCAGCTTATATTACGTACACACTGAAGCTTTCTTT
>13|NA|TRBJ2-1|TRBV18|NA
CASSPQFYNEQFF
TGTGCCAGCTCACCACAGTTTTACAATGAGCAGTTCTTC
>15|few|TRBJ1-1|TRBV15|NA
CATSRDGGANTEAFF
TGTGCCACCAGCAGAGACGGGGGCGCGAACACTGAAGCTTTCTTT
>15|few|TRBJ2-3|TRBV9|TRBD2
CASSVGTSGRDTQYF
TGTGCCAGCAGCGTCGGGACTAGCGGAAGGGATACGCAGTATTTT
>20|many|TRBJ2-1|TRBV12-3/TRBV12-4|TRBD2
CASSLSKGVRRGASYNEQFF
TGTGCCAGCAGTTTAAGCAAGGGCGTAAGGCGGGGGGCATCCTACAATGAGCAGTTCTTC
>19|few|TRBJ2-3|TRBV27|TRBD2
CASSLYGASGRRSTDTQYF
TGTGCCAGCAGTTTATACGGGGCTAGCGGGAGGCGTAGCACAGATACGCAGTATTTT
>15|few|TRBJ2-1|TRBV6-1|NA
CASRSDRVFYNEQFF
TGTGCCAGCAGGAGCGACAGAGTTTTCTACAATGAGCAGTTCTTC
>13|NA|TRBJ2-3|TRBV12-3/TRBV12-4|NA
CASSLDRRDTQYF
TGTGCCAGCAGTCTCGACAGGCGCGATACGCAGTATTTT
>17|few|TRBJ2-7|TRBV5-6|TRBD1
CASSLGRLQDRHRRQYF
TGTGCCAGCAGCTTGGGAAGACTTCAGGACAGGCACCGGCGGCAGTACTTC
>19|many|TRBJ2-1|TRBV4-2|TRBD2
CASSALAGASLSSYNEQFF
TGTGCCAGCAGCGCACTAGCGGGGGCCTCTCTGAGCTCCTACAATGAGCAGTTCTTC
>14|few|TRBJ1-5|TRBV6-5|TRBD1
CASSYSQGVQPQHF
TGTGCCAGCAGTTACTCACAGGGGGTACAGCCCCAGCATTTT
>13|NA|TRBJ2-2|TRBV12-3/TRBV12-4|NA
CASSAYTAGELFF
TGTGCCAGCAGTGCCTACACGGCCGGGGAGCTGTTTTTT
>15|NA|TRBJ1-4|TRBV18|NA
CASSPGALANEKLFF
TGTGCCAGCTCACCAGGGGCGCTAGCTAATGAAAAACTGTTTTTT
>14|few|TRBJ2-1|TRBV9|NA
CASSVKGRDNEQFF
TGTGCCAGCAGCGTAAAGGGCAGGGACAATGAGCAGTTCTTC
>15|NA|TRBJ2-5|TRBV24-1|NA
CATSGRGQFQETQYF
TGTGCCACCAGTGGAAGGGGACAATTCCAAGAGACCCAGTACTTC
>13|NA|TRBJ1-2|TRBV4-1|NA
CASSHTEDYGYTF
TGCGCCAGCAGCCACACCGAGGATTATGGCTACACCTTC
>10|NA|TRBJ2-2|TRBV7-3|NA
CASPGGELFF
TGTGCCAGCCCTGGCGGGGAGCTGTTTTTT
>15|few|TRBJ2-1|TRBV7-6|TRBD2
CASSSSGGPYNEQFF
TGTGCCAGCAGCTCTAGCGGGGGACCCTACAATGAGCAGTTCTTC
>14|few|TRBJ2-7|TRBV7-2|TRBD2
CASSEAGGIYEQYF
TGTGCCAGCAGCGAGGCGGGAGGCATCTACGAGCAGTACTTC